The 7 T cell receptor beta chains listed next were all sequenced from one sample in a study of T cell responses to AZD1222 COVID-19 vaccine. This table comes from immunoSEQ multiplex PCR, and its TCRdb copy is limited to in-frame clones, with some not included. The sample lists 190,000 or so clones, roughly nine tenths seen once, with about 3.5% in the top ten. Here the sequenced sample was peripheral blood, taken 28 days after the second AZD1222 dose. Receptors were obtained from an adult who received the AZD1222 COVID-19 vaccine.

The chain couples TRBV18 to TRBJ1-5; no definite D call. This CDR3 spans 13 amino acids. Germline V gene lookup returns CDR1 KGHSH and CDR2 LQKENI. Trimming left V 4 bases short and J 1 base short, with 5 bases between. As DNA, the CDR3 is TGTGCCAGCTCACGGGAGAGCAATCAGCCCCAGCATTTT. Protein sequence: CASSRESNQPQHF.

The CDR3 here is CASSWPRGVDYGYTF. The DNA for the CDR3 is TGTGCCAGCAGTTGGCCCAGGGGGGTCGACTATGGCTACACCTTC. J is TRBJ1-2 and V is TRBV6-5; 7 bases are a match to TRBD1. Germline V lookup: CDR1 MNHEY, CDR2 SVGAGI. After removal of 4 bases from V and 3 bases from J, the junction contained 8 bases not matched to a gene. The CDR3 length is 15 residues.

The chain carries TRBV7-2 and TRBJ2-7; TRBD2 matches 9 bases. CDR3 length: 14 amino acids. Germline V gene data show CDR1 as SGHTA and CDR2 as FQGNSA. The ends lost 4 bases at V and 3 bases at J; junction bases unmatched: 4. CDR3 sequence (DNA): TGTGCCAGCAGCTCGATAGCGGGAGACTACGAGCAGTACTTC. It codes for CASSSIAGDYEQYF.

The chain has TRBV3-1 (or the pseudogene TRBV3-2) and TRBJ2-2, with TRBD2 matching over 8 bases. V lost 4 bases, J lost 0 bases, and 13 bases stayed unmatched. Germline V gives CDR1 LGHDT, CDR2 YNNKEL (reference sequence). This CDR3 spans 19 amino acids. The CDR3 DNA is TGTGCCAGCAGCCCTCCGTGGGGCAGCGGGAGAACGAACACCGGGGAGCTGTTTTTT. This codes for CASSPPWGSGRTNTGELFF.

The chain couples TRBV28 to TRBJ2-3; D not certain. Germline-derived CDR1 and CDR2 are MDHEN and SYDVKM. The germline V and J ends were trimmed by 5 bases and 0 bases, with 15 bases remaining between them. The CDR3 runs to 16 residues. The CDR3 DNA sequence: TGTGCCAGCAGTACCCGGAAGTTTTCTAGCACAGATACGCAGTATTTT. Protein: CASSTRKFSSTDTQYF.

The J gene is TRBJ2-2, the V gene TRBV6-5, with D unclear. Germline V gene data show CDR1 as MNHEY and CDR2 as SVGAGI. The CDR3 consists of 14 residues. V was cut by 4 bases and J by 6 bases, with 12 bases left in between. The CDR3 region has the DNA TGTGCCAGCAGTTTTTGGAGTTCATCCGGGGAGCTGTTTTTT. Protein sequence: CASSFWSSSGELFF.

The V and J genes are TRBV2 and TRBJ2-1; TRBD2 is a possible D gene (5 bases). Germline CDR1 is SNHLY and CDR2 is FYNNEI. Trimming removed 3 bases from V and 4 bases from J, with 19 bases in between. There are 17 residues in the CDR3. In nucleotides, the CDR3 is TGTGCCAGCAGTGAGAAGCCCTTAGCGACCCCTTACAATGAGCAGTTCTTC. This encodes CASSEKPLATPYNEQFF.